The 25 T cell receptor beta chains reported below all come from one sample, sequenced in a study of T cell repertoires in cytomegalovirus infection. Their target antigens are unknown. TCRdb used MiXCR to reprocess the reads, holding one entry per CDR3 protein. Of about 570,000 distinct CDR3 sequences listed, about 40% are singletons. The source material was cultured PBMCs, sampled from culture after CMV antigen stimulation. The origin of the receptors is a human donor in good health (CMV status not recorded). Some clones in this sample may be carry-over from other donors' samples.

In its sample, this clonotype was seen a few times. The chain couples TRBV24-1 to TRBJ1-2; D unresolved. CDR1 KGHDR and CDR2 SFDVKD come from the germline V gene. Trimming left V 0 bases short and J 8 bases short, with 12 bases between. This CDR3 region has 14 residues. CDR3 nucleotides: TGTGCCACCAGTGATTTGTCAATAGCGCGAGGCTACACCTTC. Amino acid sequence: CATSDLSIARGYTF.

The gene calls are TRBV20-1 and TRBJ2-3, with D perhaps TRBD1 or TRBD2 (5 bases each). The V gene's germline CDR1 is DFQATT and CDR2 SNEGSKA (reference sequence). CDR3 length: 14 amino acids. The V end was cut by 4 bases, the J end by 2 bases, with 13 bases between. CDR3 amino acids: CSATKTGLTDTQYF. As DNA, the CDR3 is TGCAGTGCTACAAAAACGGGGCTCACAGATACGCAGTATTTT.

The table lists this clonotype with many counts. The chain combines TRBV7-2 with TRBJ1-1; D is undetermined. The CDR3 has 13 residues. V was cut by 0 bases and J by 5 bases, with 7 bases left in between. The germline V gene encodes CDR1 SGHTA and CDR2 FQGNSA. CDR3 loop: CASSLAGRTEAFF. The CDR3 DNA sequence: TGTGCCAGCAGCTTAGCAGGGAGGACTGAAGCTTTCTTT.

The V gene is TRBV7-9, the J gene TRBJ1-6; D unresolved. CDR1 is SEHNR, CDR2 FQNEAQ, per germline (reference sequence). This CDR3 region has 13 residues. V lost 3 bases to trimming and J lost 8 bases, with 8 bases between them. In DNA, the CDR3 is TGTGCCAGCAGCTTTTACTTGGATTCACCCCTCCACTTT. Translation: CASSFYLDSPLHF.

This chain uses TRBV9 with TRBJ2-3; 8 bases match TRBD2. The germline CDR1 and CDR2 sequences are SGDLS and YYNGEE. J gave up 6 bases and V 0 bases, and 6 bases lay outside the gene matches. The CDR3 totals 15 residues. This CDR3 is CASSVAGGPGDTQYF. Here the CDR3 DNA reads TGTGCCAGCAGCGTAGCGGGGGGGCCAGGTGATACGCAGTATTTT.

The rearrangement links TRBV5-4 to TRBJ2-3; TRBD2 aligns across 11 bases. Germline V CDR1 and CDR2: SGHNT, YYREEE (reference sequence). The CDR3 is 16 amino acids. Unmatched junction bases numbered 9, after V lost 4 bases and J lost 5 bases. DNA of the CDR3: TGTGCCAGCAGCCGTAAGACTAGCGGGGTAGGAGATACGCAGTATTTT. This codes for CASSRKTSGVGDTQYF. Based on the CDR3 plus reference TRBV5-4 and TRBJ2-3, the full variable domain is ETGVTQSPTHLIKTRGQQVTLRCSSQSGHNTVSWYQQALGQGPQFIFQYYREEENGRGNFPPRFSGLQFPNYSSELNVNALELDDSALYLCASSRKTSGVGDTQYFGPGTRLTVL.

The chain is built from TRBV7-9 and TRBJ2-3; no reliable D call. Germline V gene lookup returns CDR1 SEHNR and CDR2 FQNEAQ (reference sequence). There are 14 residues in the CDR3. V was trimmed by 1 base and J by 5 bases, leaving 10 bases between them. The CDR3 region is CASSLGVRIDTQYF. CDR3 DNA sequence: TGTGCCAGCAGCTTAGGAGTACGTATAGATACGCAGTATTTT.

V and J are TRBV7-6 and TRBJ2-5; D is uncertain. Germline-derived CDR1 and CDR2 are SGHVS and FNYEAQ. The CDR3 runs to 17 residues. V was clipped by 1 base and J by 5 bases, with 20 bases between them. The CDR3 DNA follows: TGTGCCAGCAGCTTAGTTGGGAAAAGTCTTTTACGGGAGACCCAGTACTTC. Protein product: CASSLVGKSLLRETQYF.

J is TRBJ2-7 and V is TRBV5-1; D might be TRBD1 (5 bases). V was trimmed by 5 bases and J by 0 bases, leaving 12 bases between them. The length of the CDR3 is 14 residues. CDR1 and CDR2 from the germline V gene are SGHRS and YFSETQ. This CDR3 is CASRTDTPSYEQYF. The CDR3 DNA reads as TGCGCCAGCAGGACGGACACCCCCTCCTACGAGCAGTACTTC.

The CDR3 is CSARPATGGTHTGNTIYF. Written as DNA, the CDR3 is TGCAGTGCTAGACCGGCGACTGGAGGGACCCACACAGGAAACACCATATATTTT. The gene calls are TRBV20-1 and TRBJ1-3; TRBD1 might be the D (5 bases). The CDR3 sequence is 18 residues long. The ends were cut back, 2 bases at V and 4 bases at J, with 24 bases in the middle. CDR1 is DFQATT and CDR2 is SNEGSKA in the germline V gene (reference sequence).

This chain links TRBV7-8 with TRBJ1-5; 7 bases match TRBD1. Trimming cost V 4 bases and J 6 bases; bases outside gene matches: 9. The CDR3 sequence is 15 residues long. The V gene's germline CDR1 is SGHVS and CDR2 FQNEAQ. The CDR3 bases are TGTGCCAGCAGCTCTCCAGGGGGTGGGACTCAGCCCCAGCATTTT. It translates to CASSSPGGGTQPQHF.

This clonotype was picked up one time. This chain's CDR3 is CASSSVGFSPLHF. The CDR3 DNA reads TGTGCCAGCAGCTCAGTGGGTTTCTCACCCCTCCACTTT. This sequence joins TRBV28 and TRBJ1-6; no clear D. Germline CDR1 is MDHEN and CDR2 is SYDVKM. This CDR3 comprises 13 residues. Trimming took off 6 bases at V and 10 bases at J, with 13 bases between the two ends.

This chain's CDR3 is CASSHPSDPGSYNEQFF. As DNA, the CDR3 is TGTGCCAGCAGTCACCCCTCGGACCCTGGCTCCTACAATGAGCAGTTCTTC. The chain couples TRBV27 to TRBJ2-1; no clear D. The germline V gene has CDR1 MNHEY and CDR2 SMNVEV (reference sequence). The CDR3 is made up of 17 amino acids. V dropped 5 bases and J dropped 0 bases, with 17 bases sitting between them.

This clonotype was observed a handful of times. The V and J genes are TRBV7-9 and TRBJ1-4; D uncertain. V gave up 3 bases and J gave up 4 bases, with 9 bases separating them. The CDR3 runs to 14 residues. The V gene's germline CDR1 is SEHNR and CDR2 FQNEAQ (reference sequence). CDR3 residues: CASSFRQSNEKLFF. CDR3 coding DNA: TGTGCCAGCAGCTTCCGGCAGAGTAATGAAAAACTGTTTTTT.

This clonotype is a singleton in its sample. The chain combines TRBV6-6 with TRBJ2-7; 15 bases are shared with TRBD2. The V and J ends lost 0 bases and 5 bases, in that order; junction bases with no gene match: 8. The CDR3 extends over 18 amino acids. The germline gives CDR1 MNHNY, CDR2 SVGAGI (reference sequence). The CDR3 nucleotides are TGTGCCAGCAGTTACTCGGCGGGACTAGCGGGAGGTGGCGACGAGCAGTACTTC. Amino acids: CASSYSAGLAGGGDEQYF.

The chain is built from TRBV20-1 and TRBJ2-7; no reliable D call. V was trimmed by 3 bases and J by 4 bases, leaving 10 bases between them. Germline CDR1 reads DFQATT; CDR2 reads SNEGSKA (reference sequence). The CDR3 contains 12 residues. The CDR3 region has the DNA TGCAGTGCTAGCCCCAGACAATACGAGCAGTACTTC. Protein: CSASPRQYEQYF.

The J gene is TRBJ2-1, the V gene TRBV4-1; 9 bases map to TRBD2. The CDR3 runs to 18 residues. CDR1 and CDR2 (germline): MGHRA, YSYEKL. Losses at the gene ends were 1 base for V and 6 bases for J; bases not matched to a gene: 13. The CDR3 protein is CASSQVASGTGGSNEQFF. The CDR3 DNA reads TGCGCCAGCAGCCAAGTAGCTAGCGGGACGGGGGGGAGCAATGAGCAGTTCTTC.

This chain joins TRBV3-1 and TRBJ2-7; 7 bases fit TRBD2. Trimming at V came to 4 bases and at J to 7 bases, leaving 7 bases not matched to a gene. The CDR3 length is 13 residues. Germline CDR1 reads LGHDT; CDR2 reads YNNKEL (reference sequence). The CDR3 loop reads CASSPGLHLEQYF. CDR3 bases: TGTGCCAGCAGCCCGGGACTACACCTGGAGCAGTACTTC.

This clonotype showed up many times. The chain joins TRBV7-2 to TRBJ2-4, with D perhaps assigned TRBD1 or TRBD2 (5 bases each). The CDR3 loop spans 14 amino acids. Germline CDR1 is SGHTA and CDR2 is FQGNSA. Trimming cost V 5 bases and J 0 bases, with 8 bases left between them. The DNA of the CDR3 is TGTGCCAGCAGCCCCGGGACAGCCAAAAACATTCAGTACTTC. Translated: CASSPGTAKNIQYF.

This clonotype was observed a few times. The V call is TRBV7-9, the J call TRBJ1-2; a weak D match, TRBD1 (5 bases). V lost 3 bases to trimming and J lost 4 bases, with 18 bases between them. Germline assignment: CDR1 SEHNR and CDR2 FQNEAQ (reference sequence). The CDR3 totals 16 residues. CDR3: CASSLGRTEKLYGYTF. The CDR3 bases are TGTGCCAGCAGCTTGGGGCGGACCGAAAAGCTCTATGGCTACACCTTC.

This clonotype was detected ten times or more. V gene TRBV7-2 combines with J gene TRBJ2-5; a weak D match, TRBD2 (6 bases). The CDR3 is 13 residues long. V was shortened by 1 base and J by 6 bases, with 9 bases between the two germline ends. Germline CDR1 is SGHTA and CDR2 is FQGNSA. The CDR3: CASSLVGRKTQYF. CDR3 nucleotide sequence: TGTGCCAGCAGCTTAGTTGGGAGGAAGACCCAGTACTTC.

This chain links TRBV6-1 with TRBJ2-1; D gene ambiguous. The CDR3 sequence is 14 residues long. The germline gives CDR1 MNHNS, CDR2 SASEGT. V lost 2 bases and J lost 7, with 12 bases in between. The CDR3 region has the DNA TGTGCCAGCAGTGAACGGTGGTTTGGGAATGAGCAGTTCTTC. Protein product: CASSERWFGNEQFF.

This clonotype was counted a few times. The chain joins TRBV7-2 to TRBJ2-7, with D hard to call. V lost 5 bases to trimming and J lost 4 bases, with 18 bases between them. This CDR3 has 15 amino acids. Germline-derived CDR1 and CDR2 are SGHTA and FQGNSA. This CDR3 reads CASSPSFGPQYEQYF. In DNA form, the CDR3 reads TGTGCCAGCAGCCCCTCGTTTGGTCCTCAGTACGAGCAGTACTTC.

V and J are TRBV18 and TRBJ2-1; D is uncertain. The CDR3 loop spans 17 amino acids. The germline CDR1 and CDR2 sequences are KGHSH and LQKENI. Trimming left V 1 base short and J 2 bases short, with 15 bases between. The CDR3 region is CASSPRAGRSTYNEQFF. The CDR3 DNA reads as TGTGCCAGCTCACCACGGGCCGGAAGGAGTACCTACAATGAGCAGTTCTTC.

The chain couples TRBV19 to TRBJ1-5, with TRBD1 identical over 7 bases. The junction had 7 bases not matched to a gene; V was cut back by 5 bases and J by 6 bases. This CDR3 is built from 14 residues. Germline V CDR1 and CDR2: LNHDA, SQIVND (reference sequence). As DNA, the CDR3 is TGTGCCAGTAGTGGTGGAAGGGGGCGTCAGCCCCAGCATTTT. This codes for CASSGGRGRQPQHF.